Sequencing of this TCR beta chain was carried out in a study of T cell responses to AZD1222 COVID-19 vaccine. Study findings and constraints: Clonal diversity may have been underestimated, and the donors were mostly white British, with more females than males.

It was second doses at about 4 or about 12 weeks that were pooled. A note on this clone: Its antigen remains unknown.

The CDR3 loop spans 18 amino acids. Per the germline V gene, CDR1 is SGHRS and CDR2 is YFSETQ. V lost 5 bases, J lost 5 bases, and 28 bases lay in between. Profiling relied on immunoSEQ multiplex PCR, and the TCRdb table lists in-frame clones only, not all of them. The repertoire holds roughly 150,000 clones, with roughly 92% as singletons. This TCR came from an adult who received the AZD1222 COVID-19 vaccine. This material consisted of peripheral blood, taken 28 days after the second AZD1222 dose. V gene TRBV5-1 combines with J gene TRBJ1-1; D unresolved. This CDR3 is CASRPREGQTTRPTEAFF. For the CDR3, the DNA is TGCGCCAGCAGACCAAGGGAAGGGCAGACTACGCGACCGACTGAAGCTTTCTTT.